The rows below give T cell receptor beta chains drawn from one sample of a study of shared clonotypes between healthy human individuals. TCRdb's copy holds only in-frame clones and misses some; the assay was immunoSEQ multiplex PCR. In the table there are about a million clones, 77% of which are singletons. Sequencing used memory CD4+ T cells from PBMCs. These receptor sequences come from a man aged 18 to 35 in good health. Some clones in this sample may be carry-over from other donors' samples. Each CDR3 is given without its conserved first and last residue. The D gene is left open where the match is weak. Where a row states a size, it is once, few, many or the class of an expanded clone; other rows omit it.

D gene,V gene,CDR3 length,clone size,CDR3 protein
-,TRBV5-4,9,-,ASSGGTEQY
-,TRBV5-1,11,-,ASSLAQAYEQY
TRBD1,TRBV2,15,-,ASTLLRGLDQPHGYT
TRBD1,TRBV19,13,-,ASSRGDRGNTEAF
-,TRBV28,14,-,ASTVIGPSGRNTIY
TRBD2,TRBV30,12,-,NLGTSGNTDTQY
TRBD1,TRBV7-2,13,-,ASSLGQGWAGELF
-,TRBV30,11,-,AWITSRGTEAF
-,TRBV5-1,14,-,ASTASGRQFQGTQY
-,TRBV6-6,9,-,ASTLNTEAF
TRBD1,TRBV5-5,14,-,ASSRGQGYMNTEAF
-,TRBV5-4,12,-,ASSLEQPGDTQY
-,TRBV6-4,12,-,ASRSGTDTGELF
-,TRBV7-2,11,once,ASRKGPTDTQY
-,TRBV10-1,14,-,ASSESLSGVSYEQY
-,TRBV7-9,13,-,ASSSPRGSTYEQY
-,TRBV6-4,15,-,ASTAVKPLYSNQPQH
-,TRBV10-3,12,-,ATDPTGGNTEAF